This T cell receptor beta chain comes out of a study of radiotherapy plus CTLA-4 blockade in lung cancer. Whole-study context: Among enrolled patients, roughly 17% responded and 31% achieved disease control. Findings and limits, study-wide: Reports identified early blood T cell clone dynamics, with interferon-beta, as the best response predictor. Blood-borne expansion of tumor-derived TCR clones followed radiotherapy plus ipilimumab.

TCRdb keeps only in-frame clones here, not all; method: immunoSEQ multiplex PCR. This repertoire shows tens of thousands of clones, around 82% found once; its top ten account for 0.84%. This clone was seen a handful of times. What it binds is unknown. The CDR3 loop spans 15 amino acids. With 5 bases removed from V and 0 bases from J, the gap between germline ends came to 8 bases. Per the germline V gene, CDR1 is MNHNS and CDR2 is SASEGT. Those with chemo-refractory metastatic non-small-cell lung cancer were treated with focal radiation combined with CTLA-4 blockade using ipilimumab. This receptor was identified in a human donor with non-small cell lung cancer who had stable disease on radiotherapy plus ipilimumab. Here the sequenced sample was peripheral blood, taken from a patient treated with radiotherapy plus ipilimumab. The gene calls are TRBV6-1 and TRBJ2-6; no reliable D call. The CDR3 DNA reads TGTGCCAGCAGTCCCTCCATCTCTGGGGCCAACGTCCTGACTTTC. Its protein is CASSPSISGANVLTF.